A single sample is the source of the 13 T cell receptor beta chains below, sequenced in a study of T cells in Graves' hyperthyroidism and ophthalmopathy. TCR beta CDR3 regions were amplified from RNA transcripts. Researchers ran a first-round RT-PCR on the TCR CDR3 using the HTBI primer set. TCRdb re-called the multiplex PCR reads through MiXCR, storing one row per CDR3 protein. This sample carries about 350,000 distinct CDR3 sequences, roughly 15% of them seen once, and the ten largest clones take 34%. The specimen was blood. Source of these receptors: a woman aged 30 to 39 with Graves' hyperthyroidism that later progressed to Graves' ophthalmopathy.

This chain joins TRBV15 and TRBJ2-3, with 8 bases fitting TRBD2. There are 17 residues in the CDR3. The germline CDR1 and CDR2 sequences are LNHNV and YYDKDF (reference sequence). J gave up 0 bases and V 3 bases, and 8 bases lay outside the gene matches. The CDR3 here is CATSSPPTSASTDTQYF. CDR3 coding DNA: TGTGCCACCAGCAGCCCGCCGACTAGCGCTAGCACAGATACGCAGTATTTT.

This chain connects TRBV19 to TRBJ2-1; 7 nucleotides agree with TRBD1. The germline CDR1 and CDR2 sequences are LNHDA and SQIVND (reference sequence). The CDR3 loop spans 15 amino acids. After removal of 5 bases from V and 0 bases from J, the junction contained 4 bases not matched to a gene. The CDR3 bases are TGTGCCAGTAGTTTGGGACAGACCTCCTACAATGAGCAGTTCTTC. Translated, it gives CASSLGQTSYNEQFF.

This clonotype was observed many times. CDR3 sequence reads: CACSLGTGFTYEQYF. Written as DNA, the CDR3 is TGTGCCTGCTCTCTAGGGACAGGATTTACCTACGAGCAGTACTTC. This rearrangement joins TRBV6-1 to TRBJ2-7; TRBD1 agrees at 8 bases. The CDR3 totals 15 residues. V lost 11 bases and J lost 2; bases outside the gene matches: 14. Germline CDR1 MNHNS, CDR2 SASEGT.

As to this clonotype: A read error is possible here, since a much larger clone lies one base away. The V and J genes are TRBV28 and TRBJ2-7; the match to TRBD1 covers 8 bases. The V gene end was trimmed by 5 bases and the J gene end by 6 bases; junction bases not matched to a gene: 15. The germline CDR1 and CDR2 sequences are MDHEN and SYDVKM. The CDR3 consists of 16 residues. In DNA form, the CDR3 reads TGTGCCAGCAGTCCTTTCTCAGGGGGCCTTCGGTGCGAGCAGTACTTC. Translating it yields CASSPFSGGLRCEQYF.

The sample holds many counts of this clonotype. V gene TRBV6-1 combines with J gene TRBJ1-5; maybe TRBD1 (5 bases). CDR1 is MNHNS, CDR2 SASEGT, per germline. The V gene lost 5 bases and the J gene lost 9 bases, with 17 bases spanning the gap. CDR3 length equals 14 residues. As DNA, the CDR3 is TGTGCCAGCAGTTCCAGGGACGGCCGTCGGCCCCAGCATTTT. Protein sequence: CASSSRDGRRPQHF.

V and J are TRBV6-4 and TRBJ2-1, with D possibly TRBD2 on 5 matching bases. Germline loops: CDR1 MRHNA, CDR2 SNTAGT. The CDR3 consists of 14 residues. Trimming shortened V by 0 bases and J by 7 bases, and 10 bases separated the two germline ends. The CDR3 sequence: CASSDSPSGNEQFF. CDR3 nucleotide sequence: TGTGCCAGCAGTGACTCGCCCTCGGGGAATGAGCAGTTCTTC.

This rearrangement joins TRBV4-1 to TRBJ1-2, with D perhaps TRBD1 (5 bases). The CDR3 has 13 residues. The germline V and J ends were trimmed by 4 bases and 4 bases, with 10 bases remaining between them. Germline CDR1 reads MGHRA; CDR2 reads YSYEKL. CDR3 sequence (DNA): TGCGCCAGCAGCCCGGGGGAAATCTATGGCTACACCTTC. Protein sequence: CASSPGEIYGYTF.

This clonotype was counted ten times or more. This rearrangement joins TRBV2 to TRBJ1-2, with D hard to call. V shed 4 bases and J shed 1 base, with 13 bases lying between them. This CDR3 region has 15 residues. Germline CDR1 SNHLY, CDR2 FYNNEI. CDR3 sequence (DNA): TGTGCCAGCAGTGCATACGGCTACCTTAACTATGGCTACACCTTC. As protein: CASSAYGYLNYGYTF.

The chain recombines TRBV30 with TRBJ2-7, with TRBD1 matching 7 bases. Germline V gives CDR1 GTSNPN, CDR2 SVGIG (reference sequence). The junction had 6 bases not matched to a gene; V was cut back by 3 bases and J by 4 bases. There are 13 residues in the CDR3. CDR3: CAWSSTGAYEQYF. Here the CDR3 DNA reads TGTGCCTGGAGCTCTACAGGGGCATACGAGCAGTACTTC.

There are many counts of this clonotype. This chain links TRBV28 with TRBJ2-7; tentative D call: TRBD1 (6 bases). Deletions cut 3 bases from V and 3 bases from J, with 9 bases between. Per germline, CDR1 MDHEN and CDR2 SYDVKM. CDR3 length: 13 amino acids. The CDR3: CASSLTGFYEQYF. Written as DNA, the CDR3 is TGTGCCAGCAGTTTGACAGGTTTCTACGAGCAGTACTTC. Full variable domain (rest looked up from reference TRBV28 and TRBJ2-7): DVKVTQSSRYLVKRTGEKVFLECVQDMDHENMFWYRQDPGLGLRLIYFSYDVKMKEKGDIPEGYSVSREKKERFSLILESASTNQTSMYLCASSLTGFYEQYFGPGTRLTVT.

Turning to this clonotype: This may come from a read error, since a much larger clone is one base off. This chain joins TRBV9 and TRBJ2-1; 8 bases agree with TRBD1. The CDR3 loop spans 15 amino acids. Looked up from germline, CDR1 is SGDLS and CDR2 is YYNGEE. The J segment lost 4 bases and the V segment lost 0 bases, leaving 3 bases of the junction unmatched. CDR3 coding DNA: TGTGCCAGCAGCGTAGGGACAGGGTATTACAATGAGCAGTTCTTC. Its protein is CASSVGTGYYNEQFF.

There are a few counts of this clonotype. The gene calls are TRBV4-2 and TRBJ2-1; maybe TRBD2 (6 bases). This CDR3 is built from 15 residues. Germline-derived CDR1 and CDR2 are LGHNA and YNFKEQ. The ends were cut back, 2 bases at V and 1 base at J, with 9 bases in the middle. The CDR3 spells CASSQPGLSYNEQFF. In DNA, the CDR3 is TGTGCCAGCAGCCAACCGGGACTTTCCTACAATGAGCAGTTCTTC.

This sequence joins TRBV4-2 and TRBJ2-1, with D perhaps matching TRBD1 (7 bases). CDR1 is LGHNA, CDR2 YNFKEQ, per germline. The CDR3 has 17 amino acids. V was trimmed by 4 bases and J by 4 bases, leaving 20 bases between them. CDR3 DNA: TGTGCCAGCAGCCTATCTCATCCTGCGGGACAGTACAATGAGCAGTTCTTC. This gives the protein CASSLSHPAGQYNEQFF.